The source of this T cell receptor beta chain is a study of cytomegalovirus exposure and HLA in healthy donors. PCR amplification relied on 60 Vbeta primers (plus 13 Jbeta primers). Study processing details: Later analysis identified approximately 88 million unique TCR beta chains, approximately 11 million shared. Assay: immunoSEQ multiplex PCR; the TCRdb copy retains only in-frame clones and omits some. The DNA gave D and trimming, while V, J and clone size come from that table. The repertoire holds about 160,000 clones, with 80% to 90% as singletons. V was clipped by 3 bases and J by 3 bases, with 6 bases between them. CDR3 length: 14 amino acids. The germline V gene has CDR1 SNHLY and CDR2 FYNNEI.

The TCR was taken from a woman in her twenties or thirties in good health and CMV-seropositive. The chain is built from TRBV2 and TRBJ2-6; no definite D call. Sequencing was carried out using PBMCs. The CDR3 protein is CASSELYGANVLTF. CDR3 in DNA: TGTGCCAGCAGTGAGCTCTATGGGGCCAACGTCCTGACTTTC.